This T cell receptor beta chain appears in the sequencing data of a study of T-cell reconstitution after alpha-beta-depleted transplantation in children (dated by TCRdb to the mid-2010s). Describing the broader study: T-cell immune reconstitution after TCRalphabeta/CD19-depleted allogeneic hematopoietic cell transplantation in children was quantitatively tracked in the study by means of TCR repertoire profiling.

At least ten counts were recorded for this clonotype. Its antigen target is currently unknown. Qualities for individual bases were not recorded, and no much larger clone is one base off. The method behind the library was PCR. The run used an Illumina HiSeq 2500. TCR library preparation used molecular barcoding, with unique molecular identifiers applied to normalize quantification of the TCRbeta repertoire. The public sequencing data were trimmed at Q25 with fastp and processed into clonotypes with MiXCR by TCRdb, which kept only in-frame beta chains. Each entry merges the rows of one CDR3 protein and shows their most common DNA and genes. The sample yields 200,000 to 250,000 distinct CDR3 sequences; around 11% were counted once. The top ten clones comprise around 3% of the sample. From cysteine to phenylalanine, the CDR3 is 18 amino acids long. The sequence is cut down to CDR3 DNA, 54 bases in frame from base 1. In the germline V gene (reference sequence), CDR1 corresponds to GTSNPN and CDR2 to SVGIG. Unmatched junction bases come to 11, with V trimmed by 4 bases and J by 0 bases.

The V gene is TRBV30 and the J gene is TRBJ2-2; 10 bases in between match TRBD2. Sequencing used PBMCs from the stem cell graft donor, obtained from the stem cell graft. The receptor's source is a human donor who donated a stem cell graft to a child with acute lymphoblastic leukemia. The CDR3 loop reads CAWTPSRTSGPNTGELFF. The DNA is as follows: TGTGCCTGGACCCCCAGTAGGACTAGCGGCCCGAACACCGGGGAGCTGTTTTTT.